The clone carrying this T cell receptor beta chain was observed once. As originally analysed: Reference gene primer amplification yielded estimated nucleated cell counts. Clones were read by immunoSEQ multiplex PCR, and TCRdb kept only the in-frame ones, dropping some. Clone size and the V and J calls come from that table; the DNA yielded D and trimming. Of 130,000 to 150,000 clones listed, 81% are singletons. The sample originates from a study of blood T cell repertoires in COVID-19. Study context: The United States, Italy and Spain supplied acute and convalescent COVID-19 samples. In each case, the material was cDNA or gDNA derived from T cells, B-cell-depleted T cells, or PBMCs.

Germline-derived CDR1 and CDR2 are MGHRA and YSYEKL. V dropped 3 bases and J dropped 5; count of bases not matched to a gene: 9. CDR3 size: 17 residues. The receptor's source is a human donor with acute or convalescent COVID-19. The donor label of this sample is uncertain. The sequencing sample was made of peripheral blood. The rearrangement joins TRBV4-1 to TRBJ2-3; 12 bases fit TRBD1. The CDR3 region has the DNA TGCGCCAGCAGCCAGCTTCCGGGACAGGGGGCCGAAGATACGCAGTATTTT. It yields the protein CASSQLPGQGAEDTQYF.